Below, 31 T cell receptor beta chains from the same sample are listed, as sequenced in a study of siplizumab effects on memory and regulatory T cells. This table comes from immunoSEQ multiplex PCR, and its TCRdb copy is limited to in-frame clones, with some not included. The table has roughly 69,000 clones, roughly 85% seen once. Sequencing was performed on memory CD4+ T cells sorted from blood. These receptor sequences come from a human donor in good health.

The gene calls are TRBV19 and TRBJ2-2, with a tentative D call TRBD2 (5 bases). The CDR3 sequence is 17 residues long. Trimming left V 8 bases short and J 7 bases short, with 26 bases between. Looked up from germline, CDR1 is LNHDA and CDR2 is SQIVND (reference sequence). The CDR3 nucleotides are TGTGCCAGTCGTTCTAACGCGGGCTCCAGCGCCGGCGGGGAGCTGTTTTTT. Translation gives CASRSNAGSSAGGELFF.

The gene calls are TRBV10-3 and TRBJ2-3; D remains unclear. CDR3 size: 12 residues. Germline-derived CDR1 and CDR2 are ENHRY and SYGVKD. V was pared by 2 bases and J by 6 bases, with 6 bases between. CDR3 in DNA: TGTGCCATCAGTGAGAGCCGGGATACGCAGTATTTT. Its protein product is CAISESRDTQYF.

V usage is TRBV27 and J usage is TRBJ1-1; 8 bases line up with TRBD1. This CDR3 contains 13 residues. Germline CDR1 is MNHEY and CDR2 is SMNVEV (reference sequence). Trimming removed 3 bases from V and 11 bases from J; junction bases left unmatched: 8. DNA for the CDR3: TGTGCCAGCAGTTTCGCACAGGGGGGGAAGGCTTTCTTT. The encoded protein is CASSFAQGGKAFF.

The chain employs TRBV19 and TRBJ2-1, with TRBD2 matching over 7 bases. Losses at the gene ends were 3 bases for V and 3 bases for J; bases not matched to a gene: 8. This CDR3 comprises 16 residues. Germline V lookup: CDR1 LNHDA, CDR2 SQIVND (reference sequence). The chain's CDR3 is CASSIRGGSYYNEQFF. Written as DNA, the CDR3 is TGTGCCAGTAGTATCCGGGGCGGGAGCTACTACAATGAGCAGTTCTTC.

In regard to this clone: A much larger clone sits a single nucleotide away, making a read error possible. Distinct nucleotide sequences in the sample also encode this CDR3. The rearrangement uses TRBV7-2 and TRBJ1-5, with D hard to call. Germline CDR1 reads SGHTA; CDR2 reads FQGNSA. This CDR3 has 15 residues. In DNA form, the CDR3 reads TGTGCCAGCAGCTTAGTTGGAAATAGCAATCAGCCCCAACATTTT. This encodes CASSLVGNSNQPQHF.

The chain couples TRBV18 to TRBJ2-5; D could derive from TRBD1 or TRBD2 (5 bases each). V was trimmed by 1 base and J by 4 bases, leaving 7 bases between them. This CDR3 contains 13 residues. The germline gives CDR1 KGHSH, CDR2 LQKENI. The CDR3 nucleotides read TGTGCCAGCTCACCACAGGGACGAGAGACCCAGTACTTC. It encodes CASSPQGRETQYF.

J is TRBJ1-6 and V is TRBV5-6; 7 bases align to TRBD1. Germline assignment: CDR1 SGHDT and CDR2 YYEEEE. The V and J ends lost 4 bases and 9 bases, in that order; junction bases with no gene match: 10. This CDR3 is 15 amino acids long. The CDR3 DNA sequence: TGTGCCAGCAGCCCAGTGGCAGGGGGTGGTTCACCCCTCCACTTT. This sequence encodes CASSPVAGGGSPLHF.

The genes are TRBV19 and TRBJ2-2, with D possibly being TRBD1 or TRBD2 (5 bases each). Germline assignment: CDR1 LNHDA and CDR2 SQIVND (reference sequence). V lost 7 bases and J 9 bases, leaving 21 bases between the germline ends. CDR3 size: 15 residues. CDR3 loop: CASNTGRQGERELFF. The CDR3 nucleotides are TGTGCCAGTAACACAGGTCGGCAGGGAGAGAGGGAGCTGTTTTTT.

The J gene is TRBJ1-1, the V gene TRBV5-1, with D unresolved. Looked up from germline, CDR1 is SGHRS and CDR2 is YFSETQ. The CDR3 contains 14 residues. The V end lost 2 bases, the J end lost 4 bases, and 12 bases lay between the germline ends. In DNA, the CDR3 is TGCGCCAGCAGCTTCGGGGATGAGGGCACTGAAGCTTTCTTT. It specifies CASSFGDEGTEAFF.

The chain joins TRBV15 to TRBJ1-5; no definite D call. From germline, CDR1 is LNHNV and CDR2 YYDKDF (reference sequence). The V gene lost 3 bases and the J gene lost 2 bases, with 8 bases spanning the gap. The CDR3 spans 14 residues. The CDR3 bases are TGTGCCACCAGCAGTGGGCACGGCAATCAGCCCCAGCATTTT. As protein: CATSSGHGNQPQHF.

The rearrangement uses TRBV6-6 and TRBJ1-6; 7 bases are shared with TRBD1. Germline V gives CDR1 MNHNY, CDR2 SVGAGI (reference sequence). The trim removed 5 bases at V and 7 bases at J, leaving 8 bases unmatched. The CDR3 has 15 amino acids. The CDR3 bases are TGTGCCAGCAGTACTTACAGGGGTCGGAATTCACCCCTCCACTTT. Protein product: CASSTYRGRNSPLHF.

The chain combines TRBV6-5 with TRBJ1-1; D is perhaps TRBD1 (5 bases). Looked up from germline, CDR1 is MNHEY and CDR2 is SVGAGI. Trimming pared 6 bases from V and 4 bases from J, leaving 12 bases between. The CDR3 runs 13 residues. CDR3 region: CASRRPGTTEAFF. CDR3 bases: TGTGCCAGCAGACGTCCTGGGACCACTGAAGCTTTCTTT.

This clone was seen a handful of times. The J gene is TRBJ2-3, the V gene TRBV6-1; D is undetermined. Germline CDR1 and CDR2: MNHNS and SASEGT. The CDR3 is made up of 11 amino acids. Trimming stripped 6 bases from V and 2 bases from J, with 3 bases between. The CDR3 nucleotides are TGTGCCAGCAGCGTCACAGATACGCAGTATTTT. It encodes CASSVTDTQYF.

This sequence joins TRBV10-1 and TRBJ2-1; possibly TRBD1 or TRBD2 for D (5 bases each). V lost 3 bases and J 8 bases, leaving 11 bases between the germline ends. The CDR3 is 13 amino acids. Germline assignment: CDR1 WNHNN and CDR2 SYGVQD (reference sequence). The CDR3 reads CASSDRGPDEQFF. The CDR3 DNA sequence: TGCGCCAGCAGTGACCGGGGACCGGATGAGCAGTTCTTC.

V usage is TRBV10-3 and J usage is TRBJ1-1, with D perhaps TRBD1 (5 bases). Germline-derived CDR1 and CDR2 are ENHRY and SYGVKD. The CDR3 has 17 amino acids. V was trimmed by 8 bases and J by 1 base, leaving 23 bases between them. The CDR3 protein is CAIASLGGGTSNTEAFF. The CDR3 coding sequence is TGTGCCATCGCCTCTCTTGGGGGGGGTACGTCGAACACTGAAGCTTTCTTT.

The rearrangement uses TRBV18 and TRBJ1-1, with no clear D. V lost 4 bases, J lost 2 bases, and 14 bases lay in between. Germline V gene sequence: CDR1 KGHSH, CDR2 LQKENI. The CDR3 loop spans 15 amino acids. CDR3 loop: CASSQIPAHNTEAFF. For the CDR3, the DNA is TGTGCCAGCTCACAAATACCGGCGCATAACACTGAAGCTTTCTTT.

The CDR3 spells CASSLLQGYDTEAFF. CDR3 bases: TGTGCCAGCAGCTTGCTACAGGGGTATGACACTGAAGCTTTCTTT. This sequence joins TRBV11-2 and TRBJ1-1, with 7 bases lining up with TRBD1. The CDR3 spans 15 residues. V lost 3 bases to trimming and J lost 3 bases; unmatched junction nucleotides: 7. In germline, CDR1 is SGHAT, CDR2 FQNNGV.

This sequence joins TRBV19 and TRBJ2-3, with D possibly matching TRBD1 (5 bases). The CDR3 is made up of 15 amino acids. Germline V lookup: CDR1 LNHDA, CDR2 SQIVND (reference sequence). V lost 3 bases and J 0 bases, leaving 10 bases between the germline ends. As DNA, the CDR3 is TGTGCCAGTAGTATTGGGGCCCCTAGCACAGATACGCAGTATTTT. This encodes CASSIGAPSTDTQYF.

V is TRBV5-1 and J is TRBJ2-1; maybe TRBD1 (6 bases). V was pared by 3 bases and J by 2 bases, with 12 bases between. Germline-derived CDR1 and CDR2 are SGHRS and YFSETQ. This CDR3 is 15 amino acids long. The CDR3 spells CASSSYRGTYNEQFF. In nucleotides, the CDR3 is TGCGCCAGCAGCTCTTATAGGGGGACCTACAATGAGCAGTTCTTC.

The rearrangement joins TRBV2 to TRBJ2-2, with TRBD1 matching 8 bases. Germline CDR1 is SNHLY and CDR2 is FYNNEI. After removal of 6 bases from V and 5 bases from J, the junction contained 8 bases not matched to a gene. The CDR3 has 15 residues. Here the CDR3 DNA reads TGTGCCAGCAGGCCTCTTACAGGGGGAACCGGGGAGCTGTTTTTT. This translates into CASRPLTGGTGELFF.

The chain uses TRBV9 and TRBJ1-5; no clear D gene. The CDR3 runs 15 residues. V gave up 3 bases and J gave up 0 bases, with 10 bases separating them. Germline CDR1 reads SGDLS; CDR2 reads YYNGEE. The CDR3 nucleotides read TGTGCCAGCAGCGGGGGAGCCAATAGCAATCAGCCCCAGCATTTT. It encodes CASSGGANSNQPQHF.

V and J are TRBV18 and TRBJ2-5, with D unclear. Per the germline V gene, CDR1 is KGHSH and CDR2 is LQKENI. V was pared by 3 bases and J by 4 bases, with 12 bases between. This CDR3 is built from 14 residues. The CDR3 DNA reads TGTGCCAGCTCACCGGTAGAGGTAGGAGAGACCCAGTACTTC. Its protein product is CASSPVEVGETQYF. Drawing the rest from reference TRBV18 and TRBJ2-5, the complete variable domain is NAGVMQNPRHLVRRRGQEARLRCSPMKGHSHVYWYRQLPEEGLKFMVYLQKENIIDESGMPKERFSAEFPKEGPSILRIQQVVRGDSAAYFCASSPVEVGETQYFGPGTRLLVL.

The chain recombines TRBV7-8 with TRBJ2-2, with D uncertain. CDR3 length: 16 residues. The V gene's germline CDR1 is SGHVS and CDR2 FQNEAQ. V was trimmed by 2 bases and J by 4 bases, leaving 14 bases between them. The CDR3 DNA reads TGTGCCAGCAGCTTATTCTCCAGGCAGAGCACCGGGGAGCTGTTTTTT. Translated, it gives CASSLFSRQSTGELFF.

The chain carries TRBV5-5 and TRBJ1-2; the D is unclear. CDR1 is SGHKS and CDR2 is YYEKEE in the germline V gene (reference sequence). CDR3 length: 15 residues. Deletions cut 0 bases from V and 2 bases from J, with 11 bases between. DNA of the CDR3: TGTGCCAGCAGCTTGGTGGGAGACTCAAACTATGGCTACACCTTC. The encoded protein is CASSLVGDSNYGYTF.

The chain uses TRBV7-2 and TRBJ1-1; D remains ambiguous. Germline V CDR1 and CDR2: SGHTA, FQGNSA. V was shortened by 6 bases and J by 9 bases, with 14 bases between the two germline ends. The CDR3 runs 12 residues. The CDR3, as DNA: TGTGCCAGCAGTCCCTCTACGGGGAAAGCTTTCTTT. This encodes CASSPSTGKAFF.

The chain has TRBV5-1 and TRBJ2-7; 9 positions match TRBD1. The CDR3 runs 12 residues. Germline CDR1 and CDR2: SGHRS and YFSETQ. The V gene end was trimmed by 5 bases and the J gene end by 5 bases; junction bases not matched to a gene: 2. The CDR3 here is CASRRTGDEQYF. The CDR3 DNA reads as TGCGCCAGCAGACGGACAGGGGACGAGCAGTACTTC.

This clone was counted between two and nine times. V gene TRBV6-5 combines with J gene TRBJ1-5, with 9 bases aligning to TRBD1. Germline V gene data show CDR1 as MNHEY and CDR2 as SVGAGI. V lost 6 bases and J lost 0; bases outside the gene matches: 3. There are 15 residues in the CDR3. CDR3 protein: CASRDRGYSNQPQHF. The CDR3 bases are TGTGCCAGCAGAGACAGGGGGTATAGCAATCAGCCCCAGCATTTT.

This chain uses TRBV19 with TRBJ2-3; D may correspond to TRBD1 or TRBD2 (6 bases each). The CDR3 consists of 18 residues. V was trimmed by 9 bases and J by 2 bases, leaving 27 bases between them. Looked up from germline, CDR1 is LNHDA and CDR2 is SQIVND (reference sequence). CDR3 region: CASKYTWGAGSDTDTQYF. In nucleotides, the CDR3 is TGTGCCAGCAAGTATACCTGGGGGGCAGGGTCGGACACAGATACGCAGTATTTT.

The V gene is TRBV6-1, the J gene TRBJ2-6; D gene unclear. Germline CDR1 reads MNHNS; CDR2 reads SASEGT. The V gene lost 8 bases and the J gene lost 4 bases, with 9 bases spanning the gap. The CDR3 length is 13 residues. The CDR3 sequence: CASAWVGANVLTF. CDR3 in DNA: TGTGCCAGCGCATGGGTCGGGGCCAACGTCCTGACTTTC.

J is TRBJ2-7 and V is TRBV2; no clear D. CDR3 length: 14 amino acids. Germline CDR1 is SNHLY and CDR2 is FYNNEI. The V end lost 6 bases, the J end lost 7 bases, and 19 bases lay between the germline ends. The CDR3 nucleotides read TGTGCCAGCAGCCAGGACGGAAGGTTGGGGGAGCAGTACTTC. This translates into CASSQDGRLGEQYF.

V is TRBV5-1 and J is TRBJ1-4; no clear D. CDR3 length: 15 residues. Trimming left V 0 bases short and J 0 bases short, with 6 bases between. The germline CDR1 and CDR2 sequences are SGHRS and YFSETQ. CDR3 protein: CASSLAVSTNEKLFF. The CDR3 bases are TGCGCCAGCAGCTTGGCGGTTTCAACTAATGAAAAACTGTTTTTT.